Below, one T cell receptor (beta chain) is given with its context. Its antigen remains unknown. The data stem from a study of OX40 agonist ivuxolimab in advanced cancers. Study findings and constraints: Some of the nonresponding patients also showed low levels of normalized T-cell clonal expansion.

Assay: immunoSEQ multiplex PCR; the TCRdb copy retains only in-frame clones and omits some. The table includes tens of thousands of clones, 83% detected once. V was shortened by 0 bases and J by 5 bases, with 16 bases between the two germline ends. This CDR3 is 16 amino acids long. The germline V gene encodes CDR1 MNHEY and CDR2 SVGAGI. The V gene is TRBV6-5, the J gene TRBJ1-1; D remains ambiguous. The clonotype comes from an adult with an advanced solid tumor such as melanoma, head and neck, liver or kidney cancer. The sequenced sample was CD4+ or CD8+ T cells sorted from blood, obtained in a trial of the OX40 agonist ivuxolimab. The chain's CDR3 is CASSYSPTAVETEAFF. The CDR3 DNA reads TGTGCCAGCAGTTACTCGCCGACGGCGGTGGAAACTGAAGCTTTCTTT.